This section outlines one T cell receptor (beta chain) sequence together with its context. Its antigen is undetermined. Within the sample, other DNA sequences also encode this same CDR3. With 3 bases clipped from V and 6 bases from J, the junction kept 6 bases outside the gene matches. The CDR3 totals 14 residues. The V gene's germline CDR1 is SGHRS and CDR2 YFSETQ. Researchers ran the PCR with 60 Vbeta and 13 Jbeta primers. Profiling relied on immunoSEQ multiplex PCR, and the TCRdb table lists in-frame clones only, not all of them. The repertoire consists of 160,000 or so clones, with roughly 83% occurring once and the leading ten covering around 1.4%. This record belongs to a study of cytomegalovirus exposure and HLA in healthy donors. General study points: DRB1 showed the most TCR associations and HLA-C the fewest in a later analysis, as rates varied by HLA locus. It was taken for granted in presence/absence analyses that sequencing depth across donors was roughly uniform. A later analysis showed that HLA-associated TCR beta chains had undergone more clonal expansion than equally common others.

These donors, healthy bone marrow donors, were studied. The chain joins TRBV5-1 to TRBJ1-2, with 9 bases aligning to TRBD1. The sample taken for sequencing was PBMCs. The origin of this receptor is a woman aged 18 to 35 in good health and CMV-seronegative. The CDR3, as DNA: TGCGCCAGCAGCTCCGGGACAGGGATCGATGGCTACACCTTC. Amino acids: CASSSGTGIDGYTF.